The 11 T cell receptor beta chains below all came from one sample that was sequenced in a study of tumor-infiltrating lymphocytes in oesophageal squamous cell carcinoma. TCRdb re-analysed the PCR reads in MiXCR, keeping a single row per CDR3 protein. Among just over 20,000 distinct CDR3 sequences, more than 30% were seen once, and the ten largest hold around 10%. The specimen was esophageal tumor tissue. Receptor source: a male donor with esophageal squamous cell carcinoma.

V and J are TRBV5-3 and TRBJ2-7; 7 bases fit TRBD2. TRBV5-3 has ORF status, its function being uncertain. J was trimmed by 6 bases and V by 8 bases; bases with no gene match: 23. This CDR3 comprises 17 residues. The CDR3 here is CASSLDYRSGIPPEQYF. The DNA for the CDR3 is TGTGCCAGCAGCCTGGACTATCGGAGCGGGATCCCTCCCGAGCAGTACTTC.

This clonotype was counted ten times or more. The rearrangement links TRBV11-1 to TRBJ2-4; D not certain. With 1 base removed from V and 3 bases from J, the gap between germline ends came to 4 bases. Germline-derived CDR1 and CDR2 are SGHAT and FQDESV (reference sequence). The CDR3 has 13 amino acids. The CDR3 reads CASSLGVKNIQYF. CDR3 in DNA: TGTGCCAGCAGCTTAGGGGTCAAAAACATTCAGTACTTC.

The genes are TRBV5-1 and TRBJ2-1; D is undetermined. The V and J ends lost 3 bases and 0 bases respectively, with 13 bases between them. CDR3 length: 16 amino acids. Germline V CDR1 and CDR2: SGHRS, YFSETQ. The CDR3 bases are TGCGCCAGCAGCTCTCCTTCCGCCCACTCCTACAATGAGCAGTTCTTC. Protein sequence: CASSSPSAHSYNEQFF.

This chain uses TRBV7-2 with TRBJ1-2; 7 nucleotides agree with TRBD1. This CDR3 region has 14 residues. Germline loops: CDR1 SGHTA, CDR2 FQGNSA. V was clipped by 4 bases and J by 4 bases; unmatched bases: 6. DNA for the CDR3: TGTGCCAGCAGCTCCCCCGGGACAGCCTATGGCTACACCTTC. Amino acids: CASSSPGTAYGYTF.

The chain recombines TRBV7-6 with TRBJ2-1, with D perhaps TRBD1 (5 bases). The DNA end is more similar to TRBJ2-7, so the J call may be wrong. This CDR3 spans 13 amino acids. CDR1 is SGHVS, CDR2 FNYEAQ, per germline. In DNA form, the CDR3 reads TGTGCCAGCAGCCATGACAGCTCCTACGAGCAGTACTTC. Protein product: CASSHDSSYEQYF.

This clonotype appeared many times. The V call is TRBV6-6, the J call TRBJ1-1; 8 nucleotides agree with TRBD1. Germline V gene sequence: CDR1 MNHNY, CDR2 SVGAGI (reference sequence). The CDR3 sequence is 18 residues long. Trimming removed 2 bases from V and 4 bases from J; junction bases left unmatched: 15. Here the CDR3 reads CASSYGQGSPRWGTEAFF. In DNA form, the CDR3 reads TGTGCCAGCAGTTACGGACAGGGAAGCCCACGATGGGGCACTGAAGCTTTCTTT.

CDR3: CASSIPGQGAYEQFF. The CDR3 region has the DNA TGCGCCAGCAGCATACCGGGACAGGGGGCCTACGAGCAGTTCTTC. The V gene is TRBV5-1, the J gene TRBJ2-1; 12 bases line up with TRBD1. V shed 4 bases, J shed 10 bases, and the junction held 9 bases outside the gene matches. CDR1 is SGHRS, CDR2 YFSETQ, per germline. This CDR3 spans 15 amino acids.

This clonotype has more than one count but fewer than ten. The limits of the CDR3 on the DNA are not certain, so only TCRdb's listed CDR3 is given. This chain joins TRBV7-4 and TRBJ2-6; TRBD2 is the table's D call, not checked against the DNA. The germline gives CDR1 SGHVT, CDR2 SQSDAQ. The CDR3 contains 23 residues when both ends are counted. The CDR3 sequence: CASSPQSLLWTGTRRLRDPVLRF.

In its sample, this clonotype ranks as medium-sized (0.01 to 0.1%). The J gene is TRBJ2-1, the V gene TRBV7-3; 10 bases agree with TRBD2. With V trimmed by 7 bases and J by 8 bases, 5 bases remained unmatched. This CDR3 contains 13 residues. The germline gives CDR1 SGHTA, CDR2 FQGTGA. This CDR3 reads CASMVAGGDEQFF. CDR3 in DNA: TGTGCCAGCATGGTAGCGGGAGGCGATGAGCAGTTCTTC.

There are many counts of this clonotype. The chain links TRBV7-2 to TRBJ2-7, with 8 bases fitting TRBD2. The junction had 7 bases not matched to a gene; V was cut back by 2 bases and J by 7 bases. The CDR3 runs to 14 residues. Germline V CDR1 and CDR2: SGHTA, FQGNSA. In DNA form, the CDR3 reads TGTGCCAGCAGCTTATTCGGGGGGGACACTGAGCAGTACTTC. Protein product: CASSLFGGDTEQYF.

The CDR3 region has the DNA TGTGCCCCCACGGTCCTAGCGACTCAAGAGACCCAGTACTTC. Amino acid sequence: CAPTVLATQETQYF. The J gene is TRBJ2-5, the V gene TRBV24-1, with D possibly matching TRBD2 (6 bases). The V and J ends lost 12 bases and 2 bases respectively, with 18 bases between them. Germline loops: CDR1 KGHDR, CDR2 SFDVKD. The CDR3 is 14 residues long.